These 26 T cell receptor beta chains were sequenced from one sample in a study of T cell clones after liver transplantation. The table came from immunoSEQ multiplex PCR; TCRdb's copy has only in-frame clones and leaves some out. The table lists more than 95,000 clones, roughly four fifths of them singletons. The sample consisted of CD4+ T cells from blood, taken before liver transplant. The receptors derive from a human donor who received a liver transplant.

The V call is TRBV15, the J call TRBJ2-1; tentatively, D is TRBD1 (6 bases). The CDR3 is 13 residues long. V shed 0 bases and J shed 13 bases, with 13 bases lying between them. Germline V gives CDR1 LNHNV, CDR2 YYDKDF (reference sequence). CDR3 coding DNA: TGTGCCACCAGCAGAGATGGGCCACAGGGTCAGTTCTTC. It encodes CATSRDGPQGQFF.

The chain uses TRBV5-4 and TRBJ1-6; 8 bases align to TRBD1. Germline V gene sequence: CDR1 SGHNT, CDR2 YYREEE (reference sequence). Trimming removed 2 bases from V and 6 bases from J; junction bases left unmatched: 10. The length of the CDR3 is 17 residues. The CDR3, as DNA: TGTGCCAGCAGCTTAGCCCAGGGGGCGAAGGGTAATTCACCCCTCCACTTT. Its protein is CASSLAQGAKGNSPLHF.

The J gene is TRBJ2-7, the V gene TRBV6-1, with 7 nucleotides matching TRBD1. The CDR3 is 15 residues long. J was trimmed by 2 bases and V by 6 bases; bases with no gene match: 10. Germline loops: CDR1 MNHNS, CDR2 SASEGT. The CDR3 is CASRAPGTEAYEQYF. The CDR3 DNA follows: TGTGCCAGCAGAGCACCCGGGACAGAGGCCTACGAGCAGTACTTC.

The V gene is TRBV5-1, the J gene TRBJ1-4; TRBD1 agrees at 8 bases. This CDR3 is 16 amino acids long. CDR1 is SGHRS, CDR2 YFSETQ, per germline. Unmatched junction bases numbered 5, after V lost 1 base and J lost 3 bases. CDR3 nucleotides: TGCGCCAGCAGCTTGAACCCACAGGGGGCTAATGAAAAACTGTTTTTT. Encoded protein: CASSLNPQGANEKLFF. Together with reference TRBV5-1 and TRBJ1-4, the CDR3 gives the full variable domain: KAGVTQTPRYLIKTRGQQVTLSCSPISGHRSVSWYQQTPGQGLQFLFEYFSETQRNKGNFPGRFSGRQFSNSRSEMNVSTLELGDSALYLCASSLNPQGANEKLFFGSGTQLSVL.

The V and J genes are TRBV5-1 and TRBJ1-1; D not certain. CDR3 length: 15 amino acids. Trimming shortened V by 4 bases and J by 1 base, and 14 bases separated the two germline ends. Germline lookup yields CDR1 SGHRS and CDR2 YFSETQ. CDR3 loop: CASSPASIGNTEAFF. CDR3 coding DNA: TGCGCCAGCAGCCCGGCGTCCATTGGGAACACTGAAGCTTTCTTT.

This chain joins TRBV19 and TRBJ1-5; possibly TRBD1 for D (6 bases). This CDR3 is 17 amino acids long. Germline loops: CDR1 LNHDA, CDR2 SQIVND (reference sequence). V lost 5 bases to trimming and J lost 0 bases, with 17 bases between them. CDR3 loop: CASSYTGGGNSNQPQHF. The CDR3 DNA reads TGTGCCAGTAGTTATACGGGGGGCGGAAATAGCAATCAGCCCCAGCATTTT.

This clone was picked up one time. CDR3: CASSLLAGGGETQYF. The CDR3 DNA reads TGTGCCAGCAGTTTACTAGCGGGAGGAGGGGAGACCCAGTACTTC. V and J are TRBV27 and TRBJ2-5; 11 bases are a match to TRBD2. Germline trimming cut 2 bases from V and 5 bases from J; bases unmatched to any gene: 4. Per the germline V gene, CDR1 is MNHEY and CDR2 is SMNVEV (reference sequence). The CDR3 runs 15 residues.

J is TRBJ1-1 and V is TRBV19, with 7 nucleotides matching TRBD1. With V trimmed by 3 bases and J by 5 bases, 6 bases remained unmatched. Per germline, CDR1 LNHDA and CDR2 SQIVND (reference sequence). The CDR3 covers 14 residues. In DNA form, the CDR3 reads TGTGCCAGTAGTATTTCGACAGGGAGGACTGAAGCTTTCTTT. Its translation: CASSISTGRTEAFF.

This clone was seen once. The V call is TRBV5-4, the J call TRBJ1-5; D gene uncertain. Germline V gives CDR1 SGHNT, CDR2 YYREEE (reference sequence). The CDR3 loop spans 13 amino acids. V was cut by 0 bases and J by 6 bases, with 7 bases left in between. The CDR3 here is CASSLGGGQPQHF. The CDR3 DNA is TGTGCCAGCAGCTTGGGGGGAGGTCAGCCCCAGCATTTT.

This chain joins TRBV5-4 and TRBJ2-7; TRBD1 matches 7 bases. CDR3 length equals 13 residues. Germline loops: CDR1 SGHNT, CDR2 YYREEE (reference sequence). The V and J ends lost 4 bases and 4 bases, in that order; junction bases with no gene match: 5. The CDR3: CASSGGQEYEQYF. The CDR3 bases are TGTGCCAGCAGCGGAGGACAGGAGTACGAGCAGTACTTC.

J is TRBJ1-3 and V is TRBV5-1, with unresolved D. Germline V lookup: CDR1 SGHRS, CDR2 YFSETQ. Trimming removed 4 bases from V and 0 bases from J, with 14 bases in between. CDR3 length: 16 amino acids. In DNA, the CDR3 is TGCGCCAGCAGCCCGGTTTCCGTTAGCTCTGGAAACACCATATATTTT. Its protein is CASSPVSVSSGNTIYF.

The rearrangement joins TRBV5-1 to TRBJ1-3, with D perhaps TRBD1 (6 bases). The V end was cut by 2 bases, the J end by 5 bases, with 11 bases between. Germline CDR1 is SGHRS and CDR2 is YFSETQ. The CDR3 runs to 14 residues. CDR3 nucleotides: TGCGCCAGCAGCTTAAACAGGGAAAGAAACACCATATATTTT. Its protein is CASSLNRERNTIYF.

CDR3 in amino acids: CASSQEVSQETQYF. CDR3 in DNA: TGCGCCAGCAGCCAAGAGGTCAGCCAAGAGACCCAGTACTTC. The chain is built from TRBV4-3 and TRBJ2-5; D not certain. V lost 0 bases and J lost 1, with 6 bases in between. Germline V lookup: CDR1 LGHNA, CDR2 YSLEER. This CDR3 has 14 residues.

The genes are TRBV18 and TRBJ2-6; D call uncertain. CDR3 length equals 17 residues. Germline CDR1 reads KGHSH; CDR2 reads LQKENI. V was shortened by 0 bases and J by 0 bases, with 9 bases between the two germline ends. CDR3 loop: CASSPPYGRSGANVLTF. In nucleotides, the CDR3 is TGTGCCAGCTCACCACCATACGGGCGCTCTGGGGCCAACGTCCTGACTTTC. Together with reference TRBV18 and TRBJ2-6, the CDR3 gives the full variable domain: NAGVMQNPRHLVRRRGQEARLRCSPMKGHSHVYWYRQLPEEGLKFMVYLQKENIIDESGMPKERFSAEFPKEGPSILRIQQVVRGDSAAYFCASSPPYGRSGANVLTFGAGSRLTVL.

This chain links TRBV28 with TRBJ2-1; 9 nucleotides agree with TRBD2. J lost 4 bases, V lost 2 bases, and 3 bases had no gene match. The germline CDR1 and CDR2 sequences are MDHEN and SYDVKM. This CDR3 contains 15 residues. The CDR3 DNA sequence: TGTGCCAGCAGTTTAGCGGGAGGGCATTACAATGAGCAGTTCTTC. This gives the protein CASSLAGGHYNEQFF.

This clone has just one count. The chain joins TRBV7-2 to TRBJ2-7, with D perhaps matching TRBD1 (6 bases). The germline gives CDR1 SGHTA, CDR2 FQGNSA. The V end was cut by 2 bases, the J end by 5 bases, with 16 bases between. The CDR3 contains 15 residues. The CDR3 DNA follows: TGTGCCAGCAGCTTACGGCCGCCAGGGGTCCACGAGCAGTACTTC. Its translation: CASSLRPPGVHEQYF.

This clone was observed a handful of times. J is TRBJ2-1 and V is TRBV11-2; perhaps TRBD2 as D (6 bases). The CDR3 runs 15 residues. Germline values: CDR1 SGHAT, CDR2 FQNNGV. The V end lost 1 base, the J end lost 9 bases, and 16 bases lay between the germline ends. The CDR3 nucleotides are TGTGCCAGCAGCTTAGTTGCGGGATTCAGTGGTGAGCAGTTCTTC. This gives the protein CASSLVAGFSGEQFF.

V is TRBV18 and J is TRBJ2-2; perhaps TRBD2 as D (5 bases). Germline V gene lookup returns CDR1 KGHSH and CDR2 LQKENI. The CDR3 covers 15 residues. The V gene lost 4 bases and the J gene lost 7 bases, with 16 bases spanning the gap. The CDR3 protein is CASSLQWTGNGELFF. CDR3 in DNA: TGTGCCAGCTCACTCCAATGGACCGGGAACGGGGAGCTGTTTTTT.

For this clone: The identical CDR3 is also encoded by other nucleotide sequences in the sample. The J gene is TRBJ2-7, the V gene TRBV9; 10 nucleotides agree with TRBD2. From germline, CDR1 is SGDLS and CDR2 YYNGEE. V shed 0 bases and J 4 bases; nucleotides not matched to a gene: 4. This CDR3 has 15 amino acids. The DNA for the CDR3 is TGTGCCAGCAGCGTAGGGAGCGGGGGGGCTTACGAGCAGTACTTC. This codes for CASSVGSGGAYEQYF.

The chain recombines TRBV7-9 with TRBJ1-6; D uncertain. The ends were cut back, 2 bases at V and 10 bases at J, with 12 bases in the middle. Germline CDR1 reads SEHNR; CDR2 reads FQNEAQ (reference sequence). The CDR3 extends over 14 amino acids. The CDR3 nucleotides are TGTGCCAGCAGCTTATACCCCCCCCGGTCACCCCTCCACTTT. Residues: CASSLYPPRSPLHF.

V usage is TRBV5-4 and J usage is TRBJ2-2, with 8 bases lining up with TRBD2. CDR1 and CDR2 from the germline V gene are SGHNT and YYREEE (reference sequence). With 2 bases clipped from V and 6 bases from J, the junction kept 3 bases outside the gene matches. This CDR3 contains 14 residues. CDR3 sequence (DNA): TGTGCCAGCAGCTTCCAGCGGGAGCCCGGGGAGCTGTTTTTT. It is translated as CASSFQREPGELFF.

The J gene is TRBJ2-5, the V gene TRBV5-1; possibly TRBD2 for D (6 bases). The CDR3 is made up of 14 amino acids. V was clipped by 0 bases and J by 3 bases, with 9 bases between them. Germline CDR1 and CDR2: SGHRS and YFSETQ. The CDR3 is CASSLEGGEETQYF. The CDR3 region has the DNA TGCGCCAGCAGCTTGGAAGGAGGGGAAGAGACCCAGTACTTC.

The genes are TRBV20-1 and TRBJ2-1; D is ambiguous. The CDR3 covers 11 residues. Looked up from germline, CDR1 is DFQATT and CDR2 is SNEGSKA (reference sequence). Trimming shortened V by 3 bases and J by 8 bases, and 8 bases separated the two germline ends. CDR3 loop: CSASRQYEQFF. The CDR3 bases are TGCAGTGCTAGTAGGCAGTATGAGCAGTTCTTC.

The chain links TRBV25-1 to TRBJ2-7, with TRBD2 matching over 11 bases. The CDR3 totals 15 residues. The J segment lost 4 bases and the V segment lost 3 bases, leaving 5 bases of the junction unmatched. Germline CDR1 reads MGHDK; CDR2 reads SYGVNS. CDR3 sequence (DNA): TGTGCCAGCAGTGATCGACTAGCGGGAATTTACGAGCAGTACTTC. Translation gives CASSDRLAGIYEQYF.

The CDR3 DNA is TGTGCCAGCAGCTTCGGCTCCGTCAGCAATCAGCCCCAGCATTTT. Protein product: CASSFGSVSNQPQHF. This chain uses TRBV7-8 with TRBJ1-5, with D unresolved. Germline values: CDR1 SGHVS, CDR2 FQNEAQ. The CDR3 is 15 amino acids. V gave up 3 bases and J gave up 1 base, with 10 bases separating them.

This clone was seen many times. The genes are TRBV15 and TRBJ1-1, with D uncertain. The V end was cut by 3 bases, the J end by 3 bases, with 5 bases between. The germline CDR1 and CDR2 sequences are LNHNV and YYDKDF (reference sequence). This CDR3 spans 12 amino acids. The CDR3 reads CATSRTHTEAFF. DNA for the CDR3: TGTGCCACCAGCAGGACCCACACTGAAGCTTTCTTT.